These 24 T cell receptor beta chains came from one sample sequenced in a study of T-cell reconstitution after alpha-beta-depleted transplantation in children. Unique molecular identifiers tagged the TCRbeta library. TCRdb re-called the PCR reads through MiXCR, storing one row per CDR3 protein. This sample has tens of thousands of distinct CDR3 sequences, with approximately 4.4% found just once. Sequenced here: PBMCs, mostly from graft donor cells, sampled 180 days after TCRalphabeta/CD19-depleted stem cell transplant. Receptor source: a boy under two years old who had a stem cell transplant for acute myeloid leukemia, so the T cells may come from the graft donor.

This clonotype was detected ten times or more. The genes are TRBV12-5 and TRBJ2-1; D tentatively reads TRBD1 or TRBD2 (6 bases each). V lost 0 bases, J lost 4 bases, and 13 bases lay in between. Germline V gene sequence: CDR1 LGHNT, CDR2 FRNRAP. The CDR3 is 16 residues long. The CDR3 reads CASGLVPRRGYNEQFF. For the CDR3, the DNA is TGTGCTAGTGGTTTGGTACCTCGGAGGGGGTACAATGAGCAGTTCTTC.

This clonotype was recorded at least ten times. The chain uses TRBV19 and TRBJ1-1; no reliable D call. Germline values: CDR1 LNHDA, CDR2 SQIVND (reference sequence). The CDR3 is made up of 13 amino acids. Trimming cost V 6 bases and J 1 base, with 9 bases left between them. CDR3 DNA: TGTGCCAGTAGCCCACCTTGGAACACTGAAGCTTTCTTT. Its translation: CASSPPWNTEAFF.

This clonotype was recorded at least ten times. This chain uses TRBV12-3 or TRBV12-4 with TRBJ2-7, with D hard to call. This CDR3 has 14 residues. Trimming cost V 6 bases and J 3 bases, with 15 bases left between them. CDR3 region: CASSQGTANYEQYV. The CDR3 DNA sequence: TGTGCCAGCAGCCAAGGCACAGCGAACTACGAGCAGTACGTC.

This clonotype was picked up many times. The chain joins TRBV6-1 to TRBJ1-1, with TRBD1 matching 8 bases. The ends lost 9 bases at V and 3 bases at J; junction bases unmatched: 18. CDR3 length: 17 amino acids. Germline V CDR1 and CDR2: MNHNS, SASEGT. CDR3 sequence reads: CASRAGTGPWGDTEAFF. CDR3 nucleotide sequence: TGTGCCAGTCGTGCCGGGACAGGCCCTTGGGGGGACACTGAAGCTTTCTTT.

This clonotype was counted at least ten times. This sequence joins TRBV29-1 and TRBJ2-3, with D unclear. The CDR3 spans 13 residues. Trimming left V 6 bases short and J 1 base short, with 11 bases between. Looked up from germline, CDR1 is SQVTM and CDR2 is ANQGSEA. The CDR3, as DNA: TGCAGCGTCCCCGAGAGCCGCACAGATACGCAGTATTTT. Amino acids: CSVPESRTDTQYF.

Details on this clonotype: One base away lies a much larger clone, so this may be a sequencing read error. J is TRBJ2-5 and V is TRBV3-1; a possible D gene is TRBD2 (5 bases). V shed 3 bases and J shed 3 bases, with 17 bases lying between them. The germline V gene encodes CDR1 LGHDT and CDR2 YNNKEL (reference sequence). The CDR3 extends over 16 amino acids. The DNA of the CDR3 is TGTGCCAGCAGCCATGATTTCATCCCGGGGAAAGAGACCCAGTACTTC. Its protein is CASSHDFIPGKETQYF.

This clonotype was counted many times. The chain carries TRBV7-2 and TRBJ2-5; TRBD1 is a possible D gene (6 bases). Germline CDR1 is SGHTA and CDR2 is FQGNSA. This CDR3 region has 14 residues. V lost 3 bases, J lost 1 base, and 9 bases lay in between. The CDR3 reads CASSFRGLQETQYF. The DNA of the CDR3 is TGTGCCAGCAGCTTCAGGGGCCTCCAAGAGACCCAGTACTTC.

This clonotype was found many times. The gene calls are TRBV6-5 and TRBJ2-7; possibly TRBD1 for D (5 bases). The V and J ends lost 2 bases and 3 bases respectively, with 11 bases between them. Germline V lookup: CDR1 MNHEY, CDR2 SVGAGI. This CDR3 is 14 amino acids long. Written as DNA, the CDR3 is TGTGCCAGCAGTTACAGAAGGGGCTACTACGAGCAGTACTTC. Encoded protein: CASSYRRGYYEQYF.

This clonotype was picked up many times. V and J are TRBV7-9 and TRBJ1-5; no reliable D call. This CDR3 is 13 amino acids long. Germline V CDR1 and CDR2: SEHNR, FQNEAQ (reference sequence). V was clipped by 3 bases and J by 5 bases, with 8 bases between them. The CDR3 nucleotides are TGTGCCAGCAGCTTGGCGAGGGATCAGCCCCAGCATTTT. Encoded protein: CASSLARDQPQHF.

This clonotype was seen ten or more times. The chain combines TRBV7-2 with TRBJ2-2; D gene uncertain. Looked up from germline, CDR1 is SGHTA and CDR2 is FQGNSA. The CDR3 is 17 amino acids. Deletions cut 3 bases from V and 0 bases from J, with 14 bases between. This CDR3 reads CASSFIHGLANTGELFF. CDR3 DNA: TGTGCCAGCAGCTTCATTCATGGCCTAGCGAACACCGGGGAGCTGTTTTTT.

This clonotype was recorded many times. The CDR3 nucleotides read TGTGCCACTAGCGGGGGGGCCGGAGATACGCAGTATTTT. Translating gives CATSGGAGDTQYF. The chain is built from TRBV24-1 and TRBJ2-3, with 11 bases matching TRBD2. Germline assignment: CDR1 KGHDR and CDR2 SFDVKD. The CDR3 sequence is 13 residues long. With 10 bases clipped from V and 5 bases from J, the junction kept 4 bases outside the gene matches.

This clonotype showed up many times. The rearrangement links TRBV6-5 to TRBJ2-1; 8 nucleotides match TRBD2. Germline loops: CDR1 MNHEY, CDR2 SVGAGI. The CDR3 extends over 16 amino acids. With 4 bases clipped from V and 2 bases from J, the junction kept 7 bases outside the gene matches. CDR3 loop: CASSSGGTLAYNEQFF. Here the CDR3 DNA reads TGTGCCAGCAGTTCGGGGGGGACCCTGGCCTACAATGAGCAGTTCTTC.

This clonotype was detected ten times or more. The chain employs TRBV7-8 and TRBJ2-7, with unresolved D. This CDR3 has 14 residues. Germline V gene data show CDR1 as SGHVS and CDR2 as FQNEAQ. V lost 3 bases, J lost 0 bases, and 9 bases lay in between. The CDR3 DNA reads as TGTGCCAGCAGCTTGAGGACCGGCTCCTACGAGCAGTACGTC. Its translation is CASSLRTGSYEQYV.

The chain recombines TRBV15 with TRBJ2-1; TRBD2 agrees at 14 bases. V trimming: 5 bases; J trimming: 12 bases; junction bases outside the gene matches: 3. CDR1 and CDR2 (germline): LNHNV, YYDKDF (reference sequence). The length of the CDR3 is 13 residues. CDR3 amino acids: CATSRLAGGGQFF. The CDR3 region has the DNA TGTGCCACCAGCCGACTAGCGGGGGGGGGGCAGTTCTTC.

This clonotype was observed at least ten times. The V and J genes are TRBV6-2 or TRBV6-3 and TRBJ2-5; 9 positions agree with TRBD2. The CDR3 loop spans 16 amino acids. V lost 7 bases, J lost 7 bases, and 16 bases stayed unmatched. CDR1 is MNHEY, CDR2 SVGEGT, per germline. This CDR3 is CASTLHLTSGKRTQYF. The CDR3 coding sequence is TGTGCCAGCACCCTCCATCTGACTAGCGGAAAACGGACCCAGTACTTC.

This clonotype was recorded at least ten times. V is TRBV12-3 or TRBV12-4 and J is TRBJ2-5, with D uncertain. Between the trimmed V and J ends, which lost 6 bases and 5 bases, there was a span of 19 bases. The CDR3 spans 15 residues. The CDR3, as DNA: TGTGCCAGCAGACCCGGGTCCCTAGGTGGCGAGACCCAGTACTTC. Translated, it gives CASRPGSLGGETQYF.

In its sample, this clonotype was seen many times. The DNA of the CDR3 is TGTGCCAGCAGCTTAGCGGACAGGGAAAACACTGAAGCTTTCTTT. This gives the protein CASSLADRENTEAFF. The chain couples TRBV7-9 to TRBJ1-1, with TRBD1 matching 8 bases. V shed 0 bases, J shed 2 bases, and the junction held 2 bases outside the gene matches. Per germline, CDR1 SEHNR and CDR2 FQNEAQ (reference sequence). The CDR3 runs to 15 residues.

This clonotype has at least ten counts. The chain combines TRBV10-2 with TRBJ1-5, with TRBD1 matching 9 bases. Germline V gives CDR1 WSHSY, CDR2 SAAADI. CDR3 size: 14 residues. V shed 8 bases and J 4 bases; nucleotides not matched to a gene: 6. CDR3 amino acids: CASRQGEINQPQHF. CDR3 bases: TGCGCCAGCCGACAGGGGGAAATAAATCAGCCCCAGCATTTT.

This clonotype occurred many times. The genes are TRBV20-1 and TRBJ1-5; D possibly corresponds to TRBD1 (6 bases). This CDR3 region has 15 residues. The germline CDR1 and CDR2 sequences are DFQATT and SNEGSKA (reference sequence). V was clipped by 6 bases and J by 7 bases, with 22 bases between them. The CDR3 here is CSATGRGVGWQPQHF. The CDR3 DNA reads TGCAGTGCCACGGGGAGGGGGGTTGGTTGGCAGCCCCAGCATTTT.

This clonotype showed up many times. The chain couples TRBV5-6 to TRBJ2-3, with D hard to call. CDR1 SGHDT and CDR2 YYEEEE come from the germline V gene. Trimming stripped 0 bases from V and 3 bases from J, with 5 bases between. This CDR3 region has 13 residues. The chain's CDR3 is CASSLAVTDTQYF. The CDR3 coding sequence is TGTGCCAGCAGCTTGGCAGTGACAGATACGCAGTATTTT.

The chain employs TRBV19 and TRBJ2-5, with 9 bases aligning to TRBD1. CDR1 is LNHDA, CDR2 SQIVND, per germline (reference sequence). V dropped 6 bases and J dropped 2; count of bases not matched to a gene: 7. The CDR3 is made up of 15 amino acids. CDR3 amino acids: CASSNWDRDQETQYF. For the CDR3, the DNA is TGTGCCAGTAGCAACTGGGACAGGGATCAAGAGACCCAGTACTTC.

This clonotype was seen many times. This chain links TRBV7-9 with TRBJ2-7; the D gene is possibly TRBD1 (5 bases). CDR3 length: 14 residues. In germline, CDR1 is SEHNR, CDR2 FQNEAQ (reference sequence). Trimming pared 1 base from V and 0 bases from J, leaving 7 bases between. CDR3 sequence: CASSLGGASYEQYF. CDR3 nucleotides: TGTGCCAGCAGCTTAGGGGGCGCCTCCTACGAGCAGTACTTC.

There are many counts of this clonotype. The V gene is TRBV20-1, the J gene TRBJ2-1, with 9 bases lining up with TRBD1. V trimming: 1 base; J trimming: 6 bases; junction bases outside the gene matches: 16. The CDR3 runs 18 residues. The germline V gene encodes CDR1 DFQATT and CDR2 SNEGSKA (reference sequence). As DNA, the CDR3 is TGCAGTGCTAGAGGTGGGGGACAGGGAAGAGGGCGACCCAATGAGCAGTTCTTC. Its protein product is CSARGGGQGRGRPNEQFF.

This clonotype was seen repeatedly, ten times or more. V gene TRBV7-9 combines with J gene TRBJ1-1; D remains ambiguous. V shed 0 bases and J shed 0 bases, with 8 bases lying between them. This CDR3 has 15 amino acids. CDR1 SEHNR and CDR2 FQNEAQ come from the germline V gene (reference sequence). CDR3 amino acids: CASSLAKGLNTEAFF. The CDR3 nucleotides are TGTGCCAGCAGCTTAGCGAAGGGTCTGAACACTGAAGCTTTCTTT.